These T cell receptor beta chains were read from a single sample in a study of vaccination and CD4 T cells after COVID-19. TCRdb called the PCR reads again in MiXCR, with one record for every CDR3 protein. The repertoire has more than 20,000 distinct CDR3 sequences, approximately 48% of them found once; the top ten carry roughly 4.5%. Their antigen targets remain unknown. Material for sequencing was CD4+ T cells from blood, cultured in vitro. The receptors were sampled from a human donor who had recovered from COVID-19. Each CDR3 is given with its conserved first and last residue. D genes are given only for firm matches. Clone size is shown for a subset of rows, as once, few, many or a class of expanded clone.

>-|-|TRBV20-1|TRBJ2-3
CSARGGTPTDTQYF
TGCAGTGCTAGGGGGGGAACACCCACAGATACGCAGTATTTT
>-|-|TRBV7-8|TRBJ2-3
CASSLGLVPDTQYF
TGTGCCAGCAGCTTAGGCCTAGTGCCAGATACGCAGTATTTT
>TRBD2|few|TRBV6-2/TRBV6-3|TRBJ2-5
CASSQRLAGRETQYF
TGTGCCAGCAGTCAGAGACTAGCGGGGCGAGAGACCCAGTACTTC
>TRBD2|-|TRBV9|TRBJ2-5
CASSASGLVGETQYF
TGTGCCAGCAGCGCCTCAGGACTAGTCGGCGAGACCCAGTACTTC
>-|-|TRBV7-3|TRBJ2-6
CASSPSTNSGANVLTF
TGTGCCAGCAGCCCTTCTACAAACTCTGGGGCCAACGTCCTGACTTTC
>-|few|TRBV30|TRBJ1-1
CAWRTQGSVNTEAFF
TGTGCCTGGAGGACGCAGGGCAGTGTTAACACTGAAGCTTTCTTT
>-|-|TRBV28|TRBJ1-5
CASTRLRAGQPQHF
TGTGCCAGCACCAGGCTCAGGGCGGGTCAGCCCCAGCATTTT
>TRBD1|-|TRBV2|TRBJ2-7
CASSERDRKAYEQYF
TGTGCCAGCAGTGAAAGGGACAGAAAAGCCTACGAGCAGTACTTC
>TRBD1|-|TRBV20-1|TRBJ1-2
CSAGQVGQGRGGYTF
TGCAGTGCTGGGCAGGTGGGACAGGGGAGAGGTGGCTACACCTTC
>TRBD1|few|TRBV10-3|TRBJ2-7
CAISESGTGREQYF
TGTGCCATCAGTGAGTCCGGGACAGGGAGAGAGCAGTACTTC
>-|once|TRBV7-9|TRBJ2-2
CASSLMVDTGELFF
TGTGCCAGCAGCTTAATGGTGGACACCGGGGAGCTGTTTTTT
>-|once|TRBV20-1|TRBJ1-5
CSAREGMPQHF
TGCAGTGCTAGAGAGGGTATGCCCCAGCATTTT
>-|-|TRBV15|TRBJ1-5
CATSRRGRRVSNQPQHF
TGTGCCACCAGCAGGCGGGGGAGGCGGGTCTCCAATCAGCCCCAGCATTTT
>-|-|TRBV28|TRBJ2-6
CASSFASRSSGANVLTF
TGTGCCAGCAGTTTCGCCAGCCGAAGCTCTGGGGCCAACGTCCTGACTTTC
>-|-|TRBV7-3|TRBJ2-7
CASSLRAGPDYEQYF
TGTGCCAGCAGCTTACGGGCCGGGCCTGACTACGAGCAGTACTTC
>-|few|TRBV5-4|TRBJ1-1
CASSRTTGEAFF
TGTGCCAGCAGCCGAACGACAGGTGAAGCTTTCTTT
>-|-|TRBV10-3|TRBJ1-4
CAISAQVNEKLFF
TGTGCCATCAGTGCACAGGTCAATGAAAAACTGTTTTTT
>-|once|TRBV12-3/TRBV12-4|TRBJ2-1
CASSFHYLGGSYNEQFF
TGTGCCAGCAGTTTCCATTACCTGGGGGGCTCCTACAATGAGCAGTTCTTC
>-|-|TRBV2|TRBJ2-5
CASRGESGETQYF
TGTGCCAGCAGGGGCGAGAGCGGGGAGACCCAGTACTTC
>-|-|TRBV6-1|TRBJ2-5
CASSEGRIQETQYF
TGTGCCAGCAGTGAGGGGCGGATCCAAGAGACCCAGTACTTC
>TRBD2|-|TRBV5-4|TRBJ2-2
CASSLAGGTGELFF
TGTGCCAGCAGCTTAGCGGGAGGGACCGGGGAGCTGTTTTTT
>-|-|TRBV7-2|TRBJ1-1
CASRLTGRLSAEAFF
TGTGCCAGCAGATTGACAGGACGGCTTTCCGCTGAAGCTTTCTTT
>-|-|TRBV5-4|TRBJ2-5
CASSSNTGSRETQYF
TGTGCCAGCAGCTCGAATACAGGTTCTCGGGAGACCCAGTACTTC
>TRBD1|once|TRBV5-1|TRBJ2-5
CASRSTGETRYF
TGCGCCAGCAGATCTACAGGGGAGACCAGGTACTTC
>TRBD2|few|TRBV7-2|TRBJ2-1
CASTYRLAGDNEQFF
TGTGCCAGCACCTACCGACTAGCGGGAGACAATGAGCAGTTCTTC
>-|-|TRBV7-3|TRBJ1-1
CASSLKGQNTEAFF
TGTGCCAGCAGCTTAAAGGGACAGAACACTGAAGCTTTCTTT